Listed below are T cell receptor beta chains from one sample, sequenced in a study of T cell clones after liver transplantation. Libraries were prepared by immunoSEQ multiplex PCR; TCRdb keeps only in-frame clonotypes and omits some of them. The sample holds just over 60,000 clones; over 70% are singletons and the top ten take over 14%. Sequenced here: CD4+ T cells from blood, sampled before liver transplant. These receptors all stem from a human donor who received a liver transplant. CDR3s include the opening cysteine and the closing phenylalanine or tryptophan. Each record gives: J gene, D gene, clone size, V gene, CDR3 protein, CDR3 DNA. D genes are given only for firm matches. Size values are once, few and many counts, or a class for expanded clones, and some rows have none.

J gene: TRBJ2-7; D gene: TRBD2; clone size: NA; V gene: TRBV30; CDR3 protein: CAWSDDRDYNYEQYF; CDR3 DNA: TGTGCCTGGAGCGACGACCGGGACTACAACTACGAGCAGTACTTC
J gene: TRBJ2-2; D gene: NA; clone size: NA; V gene: TRBV27; CDR3 protein: CASNKGGGLNTGELFF; CDR3 DNA: TGTGCCAGCAACAAGGGCGGGGGCCTGAACACCGGGGAGCTGTTTTTT
J gene: TRBJ1-1; D gene: TRBD1; clone size: NA; V gene: TRBV9; CDR3 protein: CASGRVGFRDRDPEAFF; CDR3 DNA: TGTGCCAGCGGACGCGTAGGTTTTAGGGACAGGGACCCTGAAGCTTTCTTT
J gene: TRBJ1-1; D gene: NA; clone size: NA; V gene: TRBV6-5; CDR3 protein: CASSYRGGMNTEAFF; CDR3 DNA: TGTGCCAGCAGTTACAGGGGTGGGATGAACACTGAAGCTTTCTTT
J gene: TRBJ1-4; D gene: NA; clone size: NA; V gene: TRBV11-3; CDR3 protein: CASSFDYWAGPGKLFF; CDR3 DNA: TGTGCCAGCAGCTTTGATTATTGGGCAGGGCCGGGAAAACTGTTTTTT
J gene: TRBJ2-7; D gene: NA; clone size: NA; V gene: TRBV28; CDR3 protein: CASARTGPHYEQYF; CDR3 DNA: TGTGCCAGCGCCCGAACAGGACCCCACTACGAGCAGTACTTC
J gene: TRBJ1-4; D gene: TRBD1; clone size: NA; V gene: TRBV28; CDR3 protein: CASSFDRGRSEKLFF; CDR3 DNA: TGTGCCAGCAGCTTCGACAGGGGGCGATCTGAAAAACTGTTTTTT
J gene: TRBJ1-1; D gene: NA; clone size: NA; V gene: TRBV19; CDR3 protein: CASWGGNAGNTEAFF; CDR3 DNA: TGTGCCAGTTGGGGGGGGAATGCAGGGAACACTGAAGCTTTCTTT
J gene: TRBJ1-1; D gene: NA; clone size: once; V gene: TRBV4-2; CDR3 protein: CASSQERDTEAFF; CDR3 DNA: TGTGCCAGCAGCCAAGAGAGGGACACTGAAGCTTTCTTT
J gene: TRBJ2-7; D gene: TRBD1; clone size: NA; V gene: TRBV6-5; CDR3 protein: CASRTDRAPSYEQYF; CDR3 DNA: TGTGCCAGCAGGACTGACAGGGCACCCTCCTACGAGCAGTACTTC
J gene: TRBJ2-3; D gene: NA; clone size: NA; V gene: TRBV5-6; CDR3 protein: CASSLAGSTQYF; CDR3 DNA: TGTGCCAGCAGCTTGGCCGGGAGTACGCAGTATTTT
J gene: TRBJ2-3; D gene: NA; clone size: NA; V gene: TRBV12-1; CDR3 protein: CASSSIAGGIYTQYF; CDR3 DNA: TGTGCCAGCAGCTCAATAGCGGGGGGAATATATACGCAGTATTTT
J gene: TRBJ2-1; D gene: TRBD2; clone size: medium-sized; V gene: TRBV27; CDR3 protein: CASSLSGGANEQFF; CDR3 DNA: TGTGCCAGCAGTTTGTCCGGGGGGGCTAATGAGCAGTTCTTC
J gene: TRBJ2-6; D gene: NA; clone size: NA; V gene: TRBV7-9; CDR3 protein: CASSRQPGSGANVLTF; CDR3 DNA: TGTGCCAGCAGCCGACAGCCCGGCTCTGGGGCCAACGTCCTGACTTTC
J gene: TRBJ1-2; D gene: TRBD1; clone size: NA; V gene: TRBV15; CDR3 protein: CATSRFGQGYGYTF; CDR3 DNA: TGTGCCACCAGCAGGTTTGGACAGGGCTATGGCTACACCTTC
J gene: TRBJ2-3; D gene: TRBD2; clone size: NA; V gene: TRBV29-1; CDR3 protein: CSAVTSGGRGTQYF; CDR3 DNA: TGCAGCGCCGTGACTAGCGGGGGCAGAGGGACGCAGTATTTT
J gene: TRBJ1-2; D gene: NA; clone size: NA; V gene: TRBV15; CDR3 protein: CATSRDLRPGSYGYTF; CDR3 DNA: TGTGCCACCAGCAGAGATCTTCGGCCGGGAAGCTATGGCTACACCTTC
J gene: TRBJ2-3; D gene: NA; clone size: NA; V gene: TRBV7-2; CDR3 protein: CASTIQGTDTQYF; CDR3 DNA: TGTGCCAGCACCATACAGGGCACAGATACGCAGTATTTT
J gene: TRBJ1-5; D gene: TRBD1; clone size: NA; V gene: TRBV5-1; CDR3 protein: CASSVTGGNQPQHF; CDR3 DNA: TGCGCCAGCAGCGTGACAGGGGGCAATCAGCCCCAGCATTTT
J gene: TRBJ1-1; D gene: TRBD1; clone size: once; V gene: TRBV19; CDR3 protein: CASSVRTGGSNTEAFF; CDR3 DNA: TGTGCCAGTAGTGTCCGGACAGGGGGAAGTAACACTGAAGCTTTCTTT
J gene: TRBJ1-4; D gene: TRBD1; clone size: few; V gene: TRBV19; CDR3 protein: CASITTGKAANEKLFF; CDR3 DNA: TGTGCCAGTATCACGACAGGGAAGGCAGCTAATGAAAAACTGTTTTTT
J gene: TRBJ1-1; D gene: TRBD1; clone size: many; V gene: TRBV29-1; CDR3 protein: CSTKQGLTEAFF; CDR3 DNA: TGCAGCACCAAACAGGGGCTCACTGAAGCTTTCTTT
J gene: TRBJ1-4; D gene: NA; clone size: few; V gene: TRBV28; CDR3 protein: CASSSSGADEKLFF; CDR3 DNA: TGTGCCAGCAGTTCCTCTGGGGCCGATGAAAAACTGTTTTTT